The TCR beta chain under discussion was sequenced for a study of blood T cells in healthy people across ages. Study-level findings and limits: It was found that TCR beta diversity correlated strongly with the percentage of naive T cells. TCR beta diversity, measured per million T cells, fell in a roughly linear way with age.

The sample providers were healthy Caucasian people from Russia, aged roughly 6 to 95. Germline assignment: CDR1 MDHEN and CDR2 SYDVKM. V was pared by 10 bases and J by 6 bases, with 5 bases of the junction left unmatched. This CDR3 spans 12 amino acids. Of note for this clonotype: The antigen is undetermined.

It was with a sample-barcoded 5' primer and a J-beta primer mix that a second PCR of roughly 7 to 12 cycles was run. All samples gave at least 2.5 million CDR3-containing paired-end reads. TCRdb processed the 5' RACE reads anew with MiXCR; each CDR3 protein has one entry. Found here are 780,000 or so distinct CDR3 sequences, about 55% of them singletons; the top ten hold approximately 40%. The sequencing input was blood. The TCR was taken from a man aged 80 or over in good health. The chain uses TRBV28 and TRBJ2-5; 10 nucleotides line up with TRBD2. The CDR3 DNA follows: TGTGCCACCCTAGCGGGAGCAAAGACCCAGTACTTC. This sequence encodes CATLAGAKTQYF.